Listed below are T cell receptor beta chains from one sample, sequenced in a study of blood T cell repertoires in COVID-19. Here immunoSEQ multiplex PCR was the method, and the copy in TCRdb shows in-frame clones only, minus some. The top ten clones hold around 1.6% of a sample with about 140,000 clones, under 85% of them seen once. The specimen was peripheral blood. These receptor sequences come from a human donor in a cohort sampled during active COVID-19. Each CDR3 is given with its conserved first and last residue. The D gene is left open where the match is weak. Some rows mark clone size as missing; the rest say once, few, many or name a class of expanded clone.

-	TRBV4-2	-	TRBJ2-4	TGTGCCAGCAGCCAAGATCCGGCAGGCCCTACCAAAAACATTCAGTACTTC	CASSQDPAGPTKNIQYF
-	TRBV7-2	TRBD1	TRBJ2-3	TGTGCCAGCAGCGCAGGGACAGGGGGAGATACGCAGTATTTT	CASSAGTGGDTQYF
-	TRBV5-6	TRBD1	TRBJ2-3	TGTGCCAGCAGCCCTAGCAGGGGGCTACTTTCCGATACGCAGTATTTT	CASSPSRGLLSDTQYF
-	TRBV19	TRBD1	TRBJ2-5	TGTGCCAGTAAGACAGGGGCAGGGGAGACCCAGTACTTC	CASKTGAGETQYF
-	TRBV28	-	TRBJ1-5	TGTGCCAGCAGTTTATGGGGGGGAGGTAGCAATCAGCCCCAGCATTTT	CASSLWGGGSNQPQHF
few	TRBV7-8	-	TRBJ1-6	TGTGCCAGCAGCTTAGGGGACACCAATAATTCACCCCTCCACTTT	CASSLGDTNNSPLHF
-	TRBV28	TRBD1	TRBJ1-1	TGTGCCAGCAGTCAACAGGGGGTGAACACTGAAGCTTTCTTT	CASSQQGVNTEAFF
-	TRBV7-2	TRBD1	TRBJ1-6	TGTGCCAGCAGCTTAGACAGGGGGATCTCACCCCTCCACTTT	CASSLDRGISPLHF
-	TRBV28	-	TRBJ2-5	TGTGCCAGCAGTGTCGTGGGGGGATCAGGGCTATACCAAGAGACCCAGTACTTC	CASSVVGGSGLYQETQYF
few	TRBV11-1	-	TRBJ2-5	TGTGCCAGCAGCTTAGCGGATGGGGAGAGGCAGAGTACCCAGTACTTC	CASSLADGERQSTQYF
few	TRBV3-1/TRBV3-2	-	TRBJ1-1	TGTGCCAGCAGGGGGGGCACTGAAGCTTTCTTT	CASRGGTEAFF
-	TRBV18	-	TRBJ2-2	TGTGCCAGCTCACGCTATACCGGGGAGCTGTTTTTT	CASSRYTGELFF
few	TRBV5-1	-	TRBJ1-5	TGCGCCAGCAGCTTGGTGGGGGCCGAGGGGCAGCCCCAGCATTTT	CASSLVGAEGQPQHF
-	TRBV11-2	TRBD1	TRBJ1-3	TGTGCCAGCAGCTTTAAGGGGGCCGATGGAAACACCATATATTTT	CASSFKGADGNTIYF
-	TRBV7-2	-	TRBJ2-3	TGTGCCAGCAGCTTGAGCTCGGGTCTCACAGATACGCAGTATTTT	CASSLSSGLTDTQYF
-	TRBV7-9	-	TRBJ2-7	TGTGCCAGCAGCACGTTACAGGGATTGAGCGAGCAGTACTTC	CASSTLQGLSEQYF
-	TRBV28	-	TRBJ2-7	TGTGCCAGCAGTTTGAGGCGGTACGAGCAGTACTTC	CASSLRRYEQYF
-	TRBV5-1	TRBD2	TRBJ2-5	TGCGCCAGCAGCTTGGCAGCGGGAGTGGGCCAAGAGACCCAGTACTTC	CASSLAAGVGQETQYF
-	TRBV9	-	TRBJ2-2	TGTGCCAGCAGCGGGAAGCTGGGAGGACCGAACACCGGGGAGCTGTTTTTT	CASSGKLGGPNTGELFF
-	TRBV9	-	TRBJ2-1	TGTGCCAGCTCCAGGGATCCTGATAATGAGCAGTTCTTC	CASSRDPDNEQFF
-	TRBV9	-	TRBJ1-2	TGTGCCAGCAGCGTACTCTCAGGGGTTGGCTACACCTTC	CASSVLSGVGYTF
-	TRBV5-6	TRBD2	TRBJ2-3	TGTGCCAGCAGCTTAAATGGAGGCGGGAGCGCAGATACGCAGTATTTT	CASSLNGGGSADTQYF
few	TRBV2	-	TRBJ2-1	TGTGCCAGCAATGGAGGGGGCGGTGAGCAGTTCTTC	CASNGGGGEQFF
-	TRBV6-5	-	TRBJ1-2	TGTGCCAGCAAATACTTCGCGGGGGCCTATGGCTACACCTTC	CASKYFAGAYGYTF
-	TRBV27	TRBD1	TRBJ2-2	TGTGCCAGCAGTGTACAGGGGGCGGTCACCGGGGAGCTGTTTTTT	CASSVQGAVTGELFF
-	TRBV2	-	TRBJ2-3	TGTGCCAGCAGTGAGGCCTTCGCTAGCACAGATACGCAGTATTTT	CASSEAFASTDTQYF
once	TRBV7-9	-	TRBJ1-1	TGTGCCAGCAGCTTAGGGAGCGGGCCGAACACTGAAGCTTTCTTT	CASSLGSGPNTEAFF
-	TRBV6-5	TRBD2	TRBJ2-5	TGTGCCAGCAGTTCCGGGACTACGCAAGAGACCCAGTACTTC	CASSSGTTQETQYF
-	TRBV28	-	TRBJ1-6	TGTGCCAGCAGCCGAGCCACGGGGGTTCTAAATTCACCCCTCCACTTT	CASSRATGVLNSPLHF
-	TRBV6-2/TRBV6-3	TRBD1	TRBJ1-1	TGTGCCAGCAGTTACGCCCGGGACAGAATATCGAACACTGAAGCTTTCTTT	CASSYARDRISNTEAFF
-	TRBV7-2	-	TRBJ1-1	TGTGCCAGCAGTCACGGGGGAACTGAAGCTTTCTTT	CASSHGGTEAFF
once	TRBV19	-	TRBJ1-1	TGTGCCTGTCGAACGGGACTCACGAACACTGAAGCTTTCTTT	CACRTGLTNTEAFF
-	TRBV7-2	-	TRBJ2-1	TGTGCCAGCAGCCCCGATGGAGAGAGTAATAGGAACAATGAGCAGTTCTTC	CASSPDGESNRNNEQFF
-	TRBV30	-	TRBJ1-1	TGTGCCTGGATAGGGAGCATGAACACTGAAGCTTTCTTT	CAWIGSMNTEAFF
-	TRBV3-1/TRBV3-2	-	TRBJ1-1	TGTGCCAGCAGCCTCCGACAGACCACTGAAGCTTTCTTT	CASSLRQTTEAFF
-	TRBV6-2/TRBV6-3	TRBD2	TRBJ2-5	TGTGCCAGCAGTCAGGCGGGAGGGCCTCAAGAGACCCAGTACTTC	CASSQAGGPQETQYF
-	TRBV5-1	TRBD2	TRBJ2-1	TGCGCCAGCAGCGTTAGCGGGAGAAAGGACAATGAGCAGTTCTTC	CASSVSGRKDNEQFF
-	TRBV7-3	TRBD1	TRBJ2-2	TGTGCCAGCAGCAAGGACAGGGGCGCCGACACCGGGGAGCTGTTTTTT	CASSKDRGADTGELFF
-	TRBV7-6	TRBD1	TRBJ1-5	TGTGCCAGCAGCCCTGACAGGGGAGGGAATCAGCCCCAGCATTTT	CASSPDRGGNQPQHF
-	TRBV28	-	TRBJ1-6	TGTGCCAGCAGGCTTCGTGGAGATAATTCACCCCTCCACTTT	CASRLRGDNSPLHF
-	TRBV27	TRBD1	TRBJ1-5	TGTGCCAGCAGTCTTGGGGACACATCAGGGGGCGATCAGCCCCAGCATTTT	CASSLGDTSGGDQPQHF
-	TRBV14	-	TRBJ2-1	TGTGCCAGCAGCCAAGAACCAGGTCCGAGCTCCTACAATGAGCAGTTCTTC	CASSQEPGPSSYNEQFF
-	TRBV30	-	TRBJ2-7	TGTGCCTGGAGATCCCCTCGGGGGATTTACGAGCAGTACTTC	CAWRSPRGIYEQYF
once	TRBV10-3	-	TRBJ1-2	TGTGCCATCAGTGAAATTGGACAGTCCTATGGCTACACCTTC	CAISEIGQSYGYTF
-	TRBV3-1/TRBV3-2	TRBD2	TRBJ2-2	TGTGCCAGCAGCCAAACGGCCGGGACTACAACCGGGGAGCTGTTTTTT	CASSQTAGTTTGELFF
-	TRBV24-1	-	TRBJ1-2	TGTGCCACCAGTGATTTGGGAGAGGTCGAGGGCTACACCTTC	CATSDLGEVEGYTF
-	TRBV6-4	-	TRBJ2-4	TGTGCCAGCAGTGACGGGGACTTAGGCATTCAGTACTTC	CASSDGDLGIQYF
few	TRBV19	-	TRBJ1-1	TGTGCCAGTAGCTTCCAGGGTGGCATGAACACTGAAGCTTTCTTT	CASSFQGGMNTEAFF
-	TRBV3-1/TRBV3-2	-	TRBJ2-7	TGTGCCAGCGGGGCGGGGACCTACGAGCAGTACTTC	CASGAGTYEQYF
once	TRBV19	TRBD2	TRBJ2-1	TGTGCCAGTAGGAACATAGCGGGAGTGTCCTACAATGAGCAGTTCTTC	CASRNIAGVSYNEQFF
-	TRBV7-9	TRBD1	TRBJ1-1	TGTGCCAGCAGAACAGGGGTTACTGAAGCTTTCTTT	CASRTGVTEAFF
-	TRBV9	-	TRBJ1-5	TGTGCCAGCAGCCCCCGGATGGGAGGTCCAGCAAATCAGCCCCAGCATTTT	CASSPRMGGPANQPQHF